This T cell receptor beta chain stems from a study of blood T cell repertoires in COVID-19. The wider study: Samples representing acute and convalescent COVID-19 were sourced from the United States, Italy and Spain.

In the study's own analysis: Amplification of reference gene primers was used by the study to estimate nucleated cell counts. TCRdb keeps only in-frame clones here, not all; method: immunoSEQ multiplex PCR. The DNA was the basis for D and trimming; V, J and clone size are from that table. The repertoire consists of approximately 190,000 clones, with roughly four fifths occurring once and the leading ten covering around 14%. Note on this clone: This specimen includes other DNA sequences encoding the same CDR3.

The CDR3 is 12 amino acids. The ends lost 6 bases at V and 2 bases at J; junction bases unmatched: 4. Germline CDR1 and CDR2: SQVTM and ANQGSEA. Material: peripheral blood. The receptor's source is a man aged 25 to 45 with active or convalescent COVID-19. The V gene is TRBV29-1, the J gene TRBJ2-7, with 7 bases aligning to TRBD1. The CDR3 nucleotides read TGCAGCGTCGTCAGGGGGACCTACGAGCAGTACTTC. This encodes CSVVRGTYEQYF.